This T cell receptor beta chain derives from a study of cytomegalovirus exposure and HLA in healthy donors. The overall study: Counted in an early data release were approximately 85 million unique TCRs from HLA-typed donors.

Concerning this clone itself: The antigen is undetermined.

Points from the study as a whole: Specific recognition of CMV antigens was confirmed in vitro for three chains (all CMV-associated). TCR beta chain V- and J-gene trimming was linked, in a later analysis, to a missense variant in DCLRE1C. Most TCR beta V segments were productive about 87% or about 30% of the time in an earlier analysis.

Researchers ran the PCR with 60 Vbeta and 13 Jbeta primers. Measured with immunoSEQ multiplex PCR; TCRdb has only the in-frame clones, and not every one. Among 40,000 or so clones listed, about two thirds were seen once. This TCR was recovered from a woman in her 30s in good health and CMV-seronegative. The sample was PBMCs.

The CDR3 DNA sequence: TGTGCCACCAGCACTACTAGCGGGGGGGCCAGTACGCAGTATTTT. It codes for CATSTTSGGASTQYF. The V call is TRBV15, the J call TRBJ2-3; 13 bases map to TRBD2. Germline V lookup: CDR1 LNHNV, CDR2 YYDKDF (reference sequence). Unmatched junction bases numbered 6, after V lost 4 bases and J lost 8 bases. There are 15 residues in the CDR3.